The T cell receptor beta chain under discussion was sequenced for a study of T cell responses to AZD1222 COVID-19 vaccine. Study-wide background: Whether given at about 4 or about 12 weeks, second doses were pooled.

Details on this clone: Its antigen is still unknown.

General observations from the study: In the spike-specific TCR repertoire, nearly half reportedly target unmutated variant regions. Recipients of AZD1222 seropositive at baseline numbered only 5 or 6. Donors were chiefly white British, with a greater number of females, and clonal diversity was perhaps underestimated.

Germline V CDR1 and CDR2: MRHNA, SNTAGT. The CDR3 is 14 residues long. V dropped 7 bases and J dropped 1 base, with 13 bases sitting between them. Some clones are missing from TCRdb's copy, which holds only in-frame ones; the method was immunoSEQ multiplex PCR. The repertoire consists of approximately 150,000 clones, with less than 95% occurring once and the leading ten covering approximately 1.5%. This chain joins TRBV6-4 and TRBJ1-1; D uncertain. The input for sequencing was peripheral blood, taken on day 0 of AZD1222 vaccination. The receptor's source is an adult in good health. Here the CDR3 reads CASISLLRNTEAFF. The CDR3 coding sequence is TGTGCCAGCATTTCGCTCCTGAGGAACACTGAAGCTTTCTTT.